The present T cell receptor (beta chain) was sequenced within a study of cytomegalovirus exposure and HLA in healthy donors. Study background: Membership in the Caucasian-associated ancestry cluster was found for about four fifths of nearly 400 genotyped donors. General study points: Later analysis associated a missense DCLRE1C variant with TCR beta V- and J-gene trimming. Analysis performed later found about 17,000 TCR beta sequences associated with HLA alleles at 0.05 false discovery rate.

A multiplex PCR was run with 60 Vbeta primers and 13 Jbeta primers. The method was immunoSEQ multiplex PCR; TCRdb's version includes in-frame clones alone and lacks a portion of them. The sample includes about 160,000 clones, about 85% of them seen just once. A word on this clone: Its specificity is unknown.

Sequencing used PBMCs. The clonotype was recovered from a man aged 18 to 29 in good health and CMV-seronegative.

The CDR3 spells CASRGGEGATDTQYF. The CDR3 DNA follows: TGCGCCAGCAGGGGGGGTGAGGGGGCCACAGATACGCAGTATTTT. This chain uses TRBV10-2 with TRBJ2-3; the D gene is possibly TRBD1 (7 bases). From germline, CDR1 is WSHSY and CDR2 SAAADI. V gave up 6 bases and J gave up 2 bases, with 15 bases separating them. This CDR3 has 15 residues.